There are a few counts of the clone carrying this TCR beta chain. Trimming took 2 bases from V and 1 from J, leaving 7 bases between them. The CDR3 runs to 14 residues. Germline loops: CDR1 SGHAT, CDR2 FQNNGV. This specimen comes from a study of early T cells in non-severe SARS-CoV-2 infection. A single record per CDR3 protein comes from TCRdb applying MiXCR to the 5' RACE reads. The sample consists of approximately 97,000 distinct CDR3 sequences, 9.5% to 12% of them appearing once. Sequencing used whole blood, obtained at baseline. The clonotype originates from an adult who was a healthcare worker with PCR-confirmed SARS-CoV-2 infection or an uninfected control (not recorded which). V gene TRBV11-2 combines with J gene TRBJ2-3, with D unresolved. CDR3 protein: CASSLWRRTDTQYF. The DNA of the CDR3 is TGTGCCAGCAGCTTATGGCGGCGCACAGATACGCAGTATTTT.